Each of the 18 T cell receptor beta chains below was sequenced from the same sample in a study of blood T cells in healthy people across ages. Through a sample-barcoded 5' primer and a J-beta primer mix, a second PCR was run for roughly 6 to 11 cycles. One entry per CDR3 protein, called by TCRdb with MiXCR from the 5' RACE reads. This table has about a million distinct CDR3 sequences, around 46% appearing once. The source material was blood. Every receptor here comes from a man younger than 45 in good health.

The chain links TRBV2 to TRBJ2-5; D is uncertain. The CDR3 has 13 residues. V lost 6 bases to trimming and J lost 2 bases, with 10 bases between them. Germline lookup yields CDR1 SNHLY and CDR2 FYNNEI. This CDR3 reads CASRPRVQETQYF. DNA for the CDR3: TGTGCCAGCAGACCTAGAGTTCAAGAGACCCAGTACTTC.

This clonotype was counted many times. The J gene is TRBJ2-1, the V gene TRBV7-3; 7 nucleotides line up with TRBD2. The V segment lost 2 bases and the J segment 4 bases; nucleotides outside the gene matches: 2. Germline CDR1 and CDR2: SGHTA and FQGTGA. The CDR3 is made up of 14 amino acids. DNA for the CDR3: TGTGCCAGCAGCTTAGGGACTACTTACAATGAGCAGTTCTTC. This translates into CASSLGTTYNEQFF.

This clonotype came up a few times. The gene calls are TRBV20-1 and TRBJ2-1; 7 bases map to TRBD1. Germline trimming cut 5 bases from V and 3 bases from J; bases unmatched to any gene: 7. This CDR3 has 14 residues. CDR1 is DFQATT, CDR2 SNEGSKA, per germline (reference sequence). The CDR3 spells CSASRTGDYNEQFF. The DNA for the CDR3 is TGCAGTGCTTCCCGGACAGGAGACTACAATGAGCAGTTCTTC.

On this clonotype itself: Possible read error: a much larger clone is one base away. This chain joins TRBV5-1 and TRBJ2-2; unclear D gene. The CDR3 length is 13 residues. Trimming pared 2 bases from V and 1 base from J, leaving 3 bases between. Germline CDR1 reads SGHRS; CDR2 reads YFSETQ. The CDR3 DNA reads TGCGCCAGCAGCTTTGAGAACACCGGGGAGCTGTTTTTT. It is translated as CASSFENTGELFF.

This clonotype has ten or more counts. This CDR3 is CASSYPATAGNSGANVLTF. CDR3 nucleotides: TGTGCCAGCAGTTACCCGGCCACAGCAGGGAACTCTGGGGCCAACGTCCTGACTTTC. V is TRBV6-2 or TRBV6-3 and J is TRBJ2-6; possibly TRBD1 for D (5 bases). The V end lost 2 bases, the J end lost 0 bases, and 17 bases lay between the germline ends. The CDR3 runs to 19 residues. Germline V gives CDR1 MNHEY, CDR2 SVGEGT.

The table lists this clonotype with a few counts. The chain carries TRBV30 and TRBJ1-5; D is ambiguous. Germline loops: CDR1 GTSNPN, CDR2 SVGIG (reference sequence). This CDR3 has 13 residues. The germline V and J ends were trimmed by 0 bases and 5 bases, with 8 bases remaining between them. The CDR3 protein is CAWSVQGHQPQHF. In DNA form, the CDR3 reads TGTGCCTGGAGTGTACAAGGTCATCAGCCCCAGCATTTT.

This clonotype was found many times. In DNA form, the CDR3 reads TGTGCCAGCAGCTCACAGGGAGACCAGCCCCAGCATTTT. It codes for CASSSQGDQPQHF. This chain links TRBV9 with TRBJ1-5, with D maybe TRBD1 (6 bases). Germline V gene data show CDR1 as SGDLS and CDR2 as YYNGEE. The V end lost 4 bases, the J end lost 7 bases, and 12 bases lay between the germline ends. This CDR3 contains 13 residues. Looking up the rest from reference TRBV9 and TRBJ1-5 gives the full variable domain: DSGVTQTPKHLITATGQRVTLRCSPRSGDLSVYWYQQSLDQGLQFLIQYYNGEERAKGNILERFSAQQFPDLHSELNLSSLELGDSALYFCASSSQGDQPQHFGDGTRLSIL.

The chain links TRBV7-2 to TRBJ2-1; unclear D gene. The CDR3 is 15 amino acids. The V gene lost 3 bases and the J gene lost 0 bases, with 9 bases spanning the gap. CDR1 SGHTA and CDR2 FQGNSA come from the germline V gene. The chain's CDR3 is CASSFTAGSYNEQFF. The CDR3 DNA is TGTGCCAGCAGCTTTACAGCCGGCTCCTACAATGAGCAGTTCTTC.

The CDR3 DNA reads TGTGCCAGCAGTCGGTCGGGAACTCCCCAGCATTTT. It specifies CASSRSGTPQHF. The J gene is TRBJ1-5, the V gene TRBV27; D remains unclear. CDR1 is MNHEY and CDR2 is SMNVEV in the germline V gene (reference sequence). CDR3 length: 12 residues. V was trimmed by 5 bases and J by 10 bases, leaving 12 bases between them.

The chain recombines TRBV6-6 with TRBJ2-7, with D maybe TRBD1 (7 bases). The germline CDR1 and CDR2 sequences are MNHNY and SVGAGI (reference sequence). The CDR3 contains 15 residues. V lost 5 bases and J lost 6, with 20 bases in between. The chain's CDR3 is CASSPRGQGVSEQYF. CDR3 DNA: TGTGCCAGCAGTCCCCGGGGGCAGGGGGTGAGCGAGCAGTACTTC.

CDR3 loop: CASSYSLAGVYTQYF. The CDR3 DNA reads as TGTGCCAGCAGTTACAGCCTAGCGGGGGTTTATACGCAGTATTTT. The chain is built from TRBV6-2 or TRBV6-3 and TRBJ2-3; 10 nucleotides line up with TRBD2. The ends lost 2 bases at V and 7 bases at J; junction bases unmatched: 6. CDR1 MNHEY and CDR2 SVGEGT come from the germline V gene. The length of the CDR3 is 15 residues.

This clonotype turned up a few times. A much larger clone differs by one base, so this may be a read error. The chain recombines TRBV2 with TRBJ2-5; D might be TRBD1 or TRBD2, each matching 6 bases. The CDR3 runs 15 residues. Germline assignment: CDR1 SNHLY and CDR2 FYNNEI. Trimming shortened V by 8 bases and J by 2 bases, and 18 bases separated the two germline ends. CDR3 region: CASGKQGTLQETQYF. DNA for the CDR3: TGTGCCAGCGGCAAGCAGGGGACTCTACAAGAGACCCAGTACTTC. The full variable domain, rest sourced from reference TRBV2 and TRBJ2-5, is EPEVTQTPSHQVTQMGQEVILRCVPISNHLYFYWYRQILGQKVEFLVSFYNNEISEKSEIFDDQFSVERPDGSNFTLKIRSTKLEDSAMYFCASGKQGTLQETQYFGPGTRLLVL.

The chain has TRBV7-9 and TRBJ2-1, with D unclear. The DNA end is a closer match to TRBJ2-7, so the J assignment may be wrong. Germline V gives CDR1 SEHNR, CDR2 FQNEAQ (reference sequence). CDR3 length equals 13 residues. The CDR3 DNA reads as TGTGCCAGCAGCCCGATCCACTCCTACGAGCAGTACTTC. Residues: CASSPIHSYEQYF.

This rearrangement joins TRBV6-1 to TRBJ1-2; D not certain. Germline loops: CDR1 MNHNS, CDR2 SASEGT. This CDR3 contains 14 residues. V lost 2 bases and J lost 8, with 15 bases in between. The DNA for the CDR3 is TGTGCCAGCAGTGAACCAGGCAGTATTGCAGGCTACACCTTC. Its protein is CASSEPGSIAGYTF.

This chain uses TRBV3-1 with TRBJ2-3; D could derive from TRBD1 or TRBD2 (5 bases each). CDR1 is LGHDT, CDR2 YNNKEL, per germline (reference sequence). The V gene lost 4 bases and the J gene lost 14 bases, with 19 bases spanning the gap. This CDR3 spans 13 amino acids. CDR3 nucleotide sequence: TGTGCCAGCAGCCCCCCCGGGATAGGACAACCGTATTTT. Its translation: CASSPPGIGQPYF.

This CDR3 reads CASSPGSRAYEQYF. The CDR3, as DNA: TGTGCCAGCAGCCCGGGCTCCCGAGCCTACGAGCAGTACTTC. The chain couples TRBV7-2 to TRBJ2-7; D is undetermined. The CDR3 runs to 14 residues. Germline CDR1 and CDR2: SGHTA and FQGNSA. V was cut by 5 bases and J by 2 bases, with 13 bases left in between. Drawing the rest from reference TRBV7-2 and TRBJ2-7, the complete variable domain is GAGVSQSPSNKVTEKGKDVELRCDPISGHTALYWYRQSLGQGLEFLIYFQGNSAPDKSGLPSDRFSAERTGGSVSTLTIQRTQQEDSAVYLCASSPGSRAYEQYFGPGTRLTVT.

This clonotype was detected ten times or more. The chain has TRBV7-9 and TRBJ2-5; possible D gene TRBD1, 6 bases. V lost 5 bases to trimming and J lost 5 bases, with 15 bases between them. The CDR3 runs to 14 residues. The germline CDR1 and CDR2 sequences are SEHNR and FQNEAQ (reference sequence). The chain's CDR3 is CASSRQGGMETQYF. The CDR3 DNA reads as TGTGCCAGCAGCCGTCAAGGGGGTATGGAGACCCAGTACTTC. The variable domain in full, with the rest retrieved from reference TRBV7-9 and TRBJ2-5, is DTGVSQNPRHKITKRGQNVTFRCDPISEHNRLYWYRQTLGQGPEFLTYFQNEAQLEKSRLLSDRFSAERPKGSFSTLEIQRTEQGDSAMYLCASSRQGGMETQYFGPGTRLLVL.

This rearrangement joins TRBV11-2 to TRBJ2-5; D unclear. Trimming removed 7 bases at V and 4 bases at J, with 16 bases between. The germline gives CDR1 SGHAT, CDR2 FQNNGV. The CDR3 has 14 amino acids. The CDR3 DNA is TGTGCCAGCACCTACTCCAGCGTCGGAGAGACCCAGTACTTC. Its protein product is CASTYSSVGETQYF.